These 32 T cell receptor beta chains share one sample of origin, sequenced in a study of blood T cell repertoires in COVID-19. TCRdb's copy holds only in-frame clones and misses some; the assay was immunoSEQ multiplex PCR. The data show approximately 94,000 clones, about 84% seen once. Sequenced: peripheral blood. The receptors shown here come from a human donor in a cohort sampled during active COVID-19.

The chain carries TRBV6-4 and TRBJ2-1; 9 bases map to TRBD2. The CDR3 is 15 amino acids. CDR1 MRHNA and CDR2 SNTAGT come from the germline V gene. V gave up 0 bases and J gave up 7 bases; unmatched junction bases: 4. The CDR3 nucleotides are TGTGCCAGCAGTGACTCGGCGGGGGGGCAGAATGAGCAGTTCTTC. Its translation is CASSDSAGGQNEQFF.

The chain has TRBV15 and TRBJ2-7; 8 bases are a match to TRBD1. This CDR3 spans 13 amino acids. Germline V CDR1 and CDR2: LNHNV, YYDKDF (reference sequence). After removal of 5 bases from V and 7 bases from J, the junction contained 7 bases not matched to a gene. CDR3 protein: CATSWGQAAEQYF. The CDR3 coding sequence is TGTGCCACCAGCTGGGGACAGGCGGCGGAGCAGTACTTC.

V gene TRBV7-2 combines with J gene TRBJ1-4, with D uncertain. The V end was cut by 5 bases, the J end by 0 bases, with 19 bases between. The CDR3 is 18 residues long. Per the germline V gene, CDR1 is SGHTA and CDR2 is FQGNSA. The CDR3: CASSPQGSLIPTNEKLFF. The CDR3 DNA is TGTGCCAGCAGCCCGCAAGGGAGCCTTATACCAACTAATGAAAAACTGTTTTTT.

This clone has just a few counts. V usage is TRBV6-6 and J usage is TRBJ1-5; 7 bases are shared with TRBD1. The CDR3 is 15 amino acids. CDR1 MNHNY and CDR2 SVGAGI come from the germline V gene (reference sequence). With 2 bases clipped from V and 1 base from J, the junction kept 2 bases outside the gene matches. CDR3 sequence (DNA): TGTGCCAGCAGTTACGACAGGGCCAGCAATCAGCCCCAGCATTTT. Encoded protein: CASSYDRASNQPQHF.

With respect to this clone: The same CDR3 arises from other DNA sequences in this sample as well. V and J are TRBV5-8 and TRBJ2-7, with 9 bases matching TRBD1. The CDR3 runs to 14 residues. The germline CDR1 and CDR2 sequences are SGHTS and YDEGEE. V gave up 4 bases and J gave up 7 bases; unmatched junction bases: 9. CDR3 sequence: CASSGRTGVGEQYF. Written as DNA, the CDR3 is TGTGCCAGCAGCGGACGGACAGGGGTCGGGGAGCAGTACTTC.

The V and J genes are TRBV19 and TRBJ1-6; D not resolved. The CDR3 extends over 15 amino acids. Deletions cut 5 bases from V and 5 bases from J, with 13 bases between. Germline V gene lookup returns CDR1 LNHDA and CDR2 SQIVND (reference sequence). CDR3 bases: TGTGCCAGTAGTGATCGCCAGAACAATAATTCACCCCTCCACTTT. It encodes CASSDRQNNNSPLHF.

This chain joins TRBV21-1 and TRBJ2-1; the table's D call TRBD2 went unverified against the DNA. TRBV21-1 is a recognized pseudogene. CDR3 length equals 21 residues. CDR3 bases: TGTGCCAGCAGCAAGGGGAGACAGGGGGTCGCGGGACTAGCGGACTACAATGAGCAGTTCTTC. Encoded protein: CASSKGRQGVAGLADYNEQFF.

The chain employs TRBV12-3 or TRBV12-4 and TRBJ1-5; no definite D call. V dropped 3 bases and J dropped 5 bases, with 8 bases sitting between them. CDR3 size: 13 residues. The CDR3 reads CASSFPPDQPQHF. DNA for the CDR3: TGTGCCAGCAGTTTCCCCCCAGATCAGCCCCAGCATTTT.

This rearrangement joins TRBV5-6 to TRBJ1-1; 7 nucleotides match TRBD1. The CDR3 has 16 amino acids. Germline-derived CDR1 and CDR2 are SGHDT and YYEEEE. After removal of 3 bases from V and 0 bases from J, the junction contained 8 bases not matched to a gene. The CDR3 DNA is TGTGCCAGCAGCTCGACCGGGACAGCGATGAACACTGAAGCTTTCTTT. Protein product: CASSSTGTAMNTEAFF.

This chain joins TRBV9 and TRBJ2-2; TRBD2 matches 14 bases. This CDR3 is 18 amino acids long. Germline trimming cut 3 bases from V and 0 bases from J; bases unmatched to any gene: 4. Germline loops: CDR1 SGDLS, CDR2 YYNGEE. The CDR3 DNA follows: TGTGCCAGCAGCGCGGGACTAGCGGGGGTTCCGAACACCGGGGAGCTGTTTTTT. Protein sequence: CASSAGLAGVPNTGELFF.

The V and J genes are TRBV16 and TRBJ2-3; 7 nucleotides agree with TRBD1. Germline V lookup: CDR1 KGHSY, CDR2 FQNENV. The CDR3 totals 17 residues. V trimming: 4 bases; J trimming: 0 bases; junction bases outside the gene matches: 10. Here the CDR3 reads CASSRTRMGQSTDTQYF. DNA for the CDR3: TGTGCCAGCAGCCGAACCCGGATGGGACAGAGCACAGATACGCAGTATTTT. Based on the CDR3 plus reference TRBV16 and TRBJ2-3, the full variable domain is GEEVAQTPKHLVRGEGQKAKLYCAPIKGHSYVFWYQQVLKNEFKFLISFQNENVFDETGMPKERFSAKCLPNSPCSLEIQATKLEDSAVYFCASSRTRMGQSTDTQYFGPGTRLTVL.

The V call is TRBV7-8, the J call TRBJ2-1; TRBD2 agrees at 8 bases. After removal of 5 bases from V and 10 bases from J, the junction contained 10 bases not matched to a gene. This CDR3 is 14 amino acids long. Germline loops: CDR1 SGHVS, CDR2 FQNEAQ. CDR3 sequence reads: CASSPGLAGREQFF. The DNA for the CDR3 is TGTGCCAGCAGCCCAGGACTAGCCGGGCGGGAGCAGTTCTTC.

V and J are TRBV12-5 and TRBJ1-1, with D uncertain. Trimming cost V 5 bases and J 8 bases, with 9 bases left between them. Germline V gene lookup returns CDR1 LGHNT and CDR2 FRNRAP. The CDR3 is made up of 11 amino acids. The CDR3 sequence is CASGVKQEAFF. The CDR3 nucleotides read TGTGCTAGTGGTGTCAAGCAAGAAGCTTTCTTT.

About this clone: This sample includes further DNA sequences coding for the same CDR3. The chain links TRBV12-3 or TRBV12-4 to TRBJ1-1; possibly TRBD1 for D (5 bases). The CDR3 length is 13 residues. V lost 6 bases and J 1 base, leaving 9 bases between the germline ends. The chain's CDR3 is CASSPTGNTEAFF. In DNA form, the CDR3 reads TGTGCCAGCAGCCCAACAGGGAACACTGAAGCTTTCTTT.

The gene calls are TRBV19 and TRBJ2-7; 7 nucleotides agree with TRBD1. CDR1 and CDR2 from the germline V gene are LNHDA and SQIVND (reference sequence). J was trimmed by 3 bases and V by 3 bases; bases with no gene match: 2. This CDR3 region has 13 residues. The CDR3 coding sequence is TGTGCCAGTAGTATGGGACAGAGCTACGAGCAGTACTTC. The encoded protein is CASSMGQSYEQYF. The full variable domain, completed using reference TRBV19 and TRBJ2-7, is DGGITQSPKYLFRKEGQNVTLSCEQNLNHDAMYWYRQDPGQGLRLIYYSQIVNDFQKGDIAEGYSVSREKKESFPLTVTSAQKNPTAFYLCASSMGQSYEQYFGPGTRLTVT.

In this sample, this clone turned up a few times. The J gene is TRBJ2-2, the V gene TRBV11-3; D is undetermined. The germline CDR1 and CDR2 sequences are SGHNT and YENEEA. V was pared by 8 bases and J by 2 bases, with 9 bases between. The CDR3 is 13 residues long. The CDR3: CASAKQNTGELFF. CDR3 nucleotides: TGTGCCAGCGCCAAGCAAAACACCGGGGAGCTGTTTTTT.

A single count supports this clone. The J gene is TRBJ1-6, the V gene TRBV27, with D uncertain. The CDR3 length is 15 residues. V was trimmed by 8 bases and J by 7 bases, leaving 18 bases between them. In germline, CDR1 is MNHEY, CDR2 SMNVEV (reference sequence). CDR3 sequence reads: CASRSGGRVNSPLHF. The CDR3 DNA sequence: TGTGCCAGCCGATCCGGAGGACGGGTGAATTCACCCCTCCACTTT.

This clone was observed a handful of times. V usage is TRBV7-8 and J usage is TRBJ2-1, with D unclear. Germline loops: CDR1 SGHVS, CDR2 FQNEAQ. Trimming removed 5 bases from V and 10 bases from J, with 9 bases in between. The CDR3 spans 11 residues. The CDR3 DNA sequence: TGTGCCAGCAGCCCCAGCAGGGAGCAGTTCTTC. Amino acid sequence: CASSPSREQFF.

The rearrangement links TRBV7-8 to TRBJ1-6; weak D call: TRBD1 (6 bases). Trimming left V 4 bases short and J 10 bases short, with 20 bases between. CDR1 and CDR2 (germline): SGHVS, FQNEAQ. The CDR3 has 16 amino acids. This CDR3 is CASSSTTGTIYSPLHF. CDR3 nucleotides: TGTGCCAGCAGCTCGACCACCGGGACAATATACTCACCCCTCCACTTT.

In its sample, this clone was seen once. The CDR3 nucleotides are TGTGCCAGCAGTGACCTAACTAGCGGGGACCCCTACGAGCAGTACTTC. Amino acids: CASSDLTSGDPYEQYF. The rearrangement uses TRBV2 and TRBJ2-7; 10 nucleotides match TRBD2. Germline loops: CDR1 SNHLY, CDR2 FYNNEI. V trimming: 3 bases; J trimming: 2 bases; junction bases outside the gene matches: 7. There are 16 residues in the CDR3.

V gene TRBV12-5 combines with J gene TRBJ1-5; 7 nucleotides align to TRBD1. The CDR3 extends over 15 amino acids. From germline, CDR1 is LGHNT and CDR2 FRNRAP. Unmatched junction bases numbered 5, after V lost 5 bases and J lost 1 base. The CDR3 nucleotides are TGTGCTAGTGGTGCCGGACAGGCGAGCAATCAGCCCCAGCATTTT. Translated, it gives CASGAGQASNQPQHF.

The chain couples TRBV29-1 to TRBJ2-3; 7 bases map to TRBD1. In germline, CDR1 is SQVTM, CDR2 ANQGSEA. The CDR3 extends over 17 amino acids. J gave up 0 bases and V 1 base, and 10 bases lay outside the gene matches. The chain's CDR3 is CSVEGGTAYSSTDTQYF. The CDR3, as DNA: TGCAGCGTTGAAGGAGGGACAGCCTACTCTAGCACAGATACGCAGTATTTT.

This clone was picked up a small number of times. V is TRBV10-1 and J is TRBJ2-1; perhaps TRBD1 as D (7 bases). V was clipped by 4 bases and J by 4 bases, with 11 bases between them. This CDR3 has 14 residues. CDR1 and CDR2 (germline): WNHNN, SYGVQD (reference sequence). The CDR3 reads CASSGRDSYNEQFF. The CDR3 DNA follows: TGCGCCAGCAGTGGGAGGGACAGTTACAATGAGCAGTTCTTC.

The rearrangement links TRBV5-4 to TRBJ2-1; TRBD2 might be the D (5 bases). The germline gives CDR1 SGHNT, CDR2 YYREEE (reference sequence). Trimming took off 6 bases at V and 9 bases at J, with 25 bases between the two ends. This CDR3 is 16 amino acids long. The CDR3 nucleotides read TGTGCCAGCATACCCCAGCTGGGCCTCAGGAGCGGTGAGCAGTTCTTC. It specifies CASIPQLGLRSGEQFF.

The V gene is TRBV19, the J gene TRBJ1-5; tentatively, D is TRBD1 (5 bases). This CDR3 has 14 amino acids. Trimming shortened V by 5 bases and J by 0 bases, and 8 bases separated the two germline ends. Germline CDR1 is LNHDA and CDR2 is SQIVND (reference sequence). The CDR3 DNA is TGTGCCAGTAGTCCAGGGTATAGCAATCAGCCCCAGCATTTT. Protein product: CASSPGYSNQPQHF.

This clone was counted between two and nine times. The chain is built from TRBV5-8 and TRBJ1-3; TRBD1 aligns across 7 bases. This CDR3 is 15 amino acids long. V was pared by 3 bases and J by 2 bases, with 5 bases of the junction left unmatched. Germline CDR1 and CDR2: SGHTS and YDEGEE. The CDR3 is CASSSDRVPGNTIYF. The CDR3 DNA reads TGTGCCAGCAGCTCCGACAGGGTTCCTGGAAACACCATATATTTT.

The chain has TRBV5-1 and TRBJ2-7, with 8 bases fitting TRBD1. Germline V CDR1 and CDR2: SGHRS, YFSETQ. V lost 4 bases to trimming and J lost 7 bases; unmatched junction nucleotides: 7. This CDR3 contains 13 residues. The CDR3 coding sequence is TGCGCCAGCAGCACGGGACAGGTGGCAGAGCAGTACTTC. This gives the protein CASSTGQVAEQYF.

This clone was observed a few times. The chain has TRBV6-5 and TRBJ2-4; the D is unclear. Per germline, CDR1 MNHEY and CDR2 SVGAGI. Trimming removed 6 bases from V and 1 base from J, with 4 bases in between. The CDR3 has 12 amino acids. In nucleotides, the CDR3 is TGTGCCAGCAGCAGGGCCAAAAACATTCAGTACTTC. Its translation: CASSRAKNIQYF.

The J gene is TRBJ2-7, the V gene TRBV4-1, with D perhaps TRBD1 (6 bases). Trimming took off 1 base at V and 2 bases at J, with 15 bases between the two ends. CDR1 is MGHRA, CDR2 YSYEKL, per germline. The CDR3 has 16 residues. The CDR3 sequence is CASSQVVSQGTYEQYF. DNA for the CDR3: TGCGCCAGCAGCCAAGTAGTAAGTCAGGGGACCTACGAGCAGTACTTC.

The CDR3 DNA is TGCGCCAGCAGCCAAGATAGGAGGGACAGCAGATACGAGCAGTACTTC. It yields the protein CASSQDRRDSRYEQYF. The chain is built from TRBV4-1 and TRBJ2-7; weak D call: TRBD1 (7 bases). The CDR3 spans 16 residues. Germline V gene data show CDR1 as MGHRA and CDR2 as YSYEKL. Between the trimmed V and J ends, which lost 0 bases and 4 bases, there was a span of 16 bases.

The genes are TRBV5-1 and TRBJ2-3, with 9 bases matching TRBD2. CDR3 length: 15 amino acids. V lost 5 bases, J lost 0 bases, and 4 bases stayed unmatched. Germline-derived CDR1 and CDR2 are SGHRS and YFSETQ. The CDR3 loop reads CASSLSGGSTDTQYF. The CDR3 DNA sequence: TGCGCCAGCAGTCTTAGCGGGGGAAGCACAGATACGCAGTATTTT.

On this clone: Other DNA sequences from this sample encode an identical CDR3 as well. The chain has TRBV6-5 and TRBJ1-1; TRBD1 agrees at 7 bases. The CDR3 is 14 residues long. Germline CDR1 is MNHEY and CDR2 is SVGAGI. The ends lost 2 bases at V and 2 bases at J; junction bases unmatched: 2. The CDR3 spells CASSYGQVNTEAFF. The CDR3 bases are TGTGCCAGCAGTTACGGACAGGTAAACACTGAAGCTTTCTTT.